These 31 T cell receptor beta chains originate from one sample sequenced in a study of cytomegalovirus exposure and HLA in healthy donors. Vbeta (60) and Jbeta (13) primers were used in the PCR. Produced via immunoSEQ multiplex PCR; TCRdb's table is partial and in-frame only. Altogether more than 150,000 clones are present, 70% to 85% being singletons, with the ten largest covering approximately 1.2%. The sequenced material came from PBMCs. All receptors come from a girl aged 2 to 9 in good health and CMV-seropositive.

This chain connects TRBV6-6 to TRBJ1-2; 8 bases match TRBD1. Germline CDR1 reads MNHNY; CDR2 reads SVGAGI (reference sequence). The CDR3 is 14 residues long. Losses at the gene ends were 4 bases for V and 4 bases for J; bases not matched to a gene: 5. The CDR3 protein is CASSSEDRVYGYTF. The CDR3 DNA sequence: TGTGCCAGCAGTTCCGAGGACAGGGTCTATGGCTACACCTTC.

This chain connects TRBV2 to TRBJ2-3, with 7 bases fitting TRBD2. Unmatched junction bases numbered 4, after V lost 1 base and J lost 0 bases. CDR1 is SNHLY and CDR2 is FYNNEI in the germline V gene. The length of the CDR3 is 16 residues. Here the CDR3 DNA reads TGTGCCAGCAGTGAAGGGCTAGCGGAGAGCACAGATACGCAGTATTTT. It encodes CASSEGLAESTDTQYF.

The chain joins TRBV28 to TRBJ2-7; D gene ambiguous. There are 11 residues in the CDR3. From germline, CDR1 is MDHEN and CDR2 SYDVKM. V was trimmed by 4 bases and J by 3 bases, leaving 4 bases between them. Here the CDR3 reads CASSSVYEQYF. The CDR3 region has the DNA TGTGCCAGCAGTTCGGTCTACGAGCAGTACTTC.

The V call is TRBV30, the J call TRBJ2-5, with a weak D call TRBD2 (5 bases). Germline V lookup: CDR1 GTSNPN, CDR2 SVGIG (reference sequence). This CDR3 has 13 amino acids. Trimming left V 4 bases short and J 2 bases short, with 11 bases between. The CDR3 sequence is CAWKGLSQETQYF. CDR3 bases: TGTGCCTGGAAAGGACTGTCGCAAGAGACCCAGTACTTC.

The chain uses TRBV5-1 and TRBJ2-4, with 7 positions matching TRBD1. Trimming cost V 4 bases and J 8 bases; bases outside gene matches: 9. There are 14 residues in the CDR3. Germline CDR1 reads SGHRS; CDR2 reads YFSETQ. CDR3 protein: CASSKSQGWDIQYF. CDR3 bases: TGCGCCAGCAGCAAATCACAGGGGTGGGACATTCAGTACTTC.

The rearrangement uses TRBV6-7 and TRBJ2-7; D possibly corresponds to TRBD1 (6 bases). TRBV6-7 is flagged as an ORF with uncertain function. The V end was cut by 6 bases, the J end by 5 bases, with 17 bases between. The CDR3 totals 14 residues. CDR3 DNA sequence: TGTGCCAGCAGCCGCACAGGGCGTATCCACGAGCAGTACTTC. Its protein product is CASSRTGRIHEQYF.

This rearrangement joins TRBV14 to TRBJ2-7; 8 positions agree with TRBD1. This CDR3 region has 15 residues. The V and J ends lost 3 bases and 6 bases, in that order; junction bases with no gene match: 10. Germline V CDR1 and CDR2: SGHDN, FVKESK. CDR3 coding DNA: TGTGCCAGCAGCCAGCGCAGGGGGCATCAGGGCGAGCAGTACTTC. This translates into CASSQRRGHQGEQYF.

V gene TRBV27 combines with J gene TRBJ2-1; TRBD1 aligns across 11 bases. The CDR3 runs to 15 residues. Germline CDR1 and CDR2: MNHEY and SMNVEV (reference sequence). J was trimmed by 9 bases and V by 6 bases; bases with no gene match: 10. CDR3 sequence (DNA): TGTGCCAGCAGGAGTCCCGGGACAGGGGGAGGTGAGCAGTTCTTC. Its protein is CASRSPGTGGGEQFF.

The rearrangement links TRBV6-1 to TRBJ2-7; 7 nucleotides align to TRBD1. The junction had 15 bases not matched to a gene; V was cut back by 7 bases and J by 6 bases. The CDR3 runs 15 residues. Germline V lookup: CDR1 MNHNS, CDR2 SASEGT. CDR3 coding DNA: TGTGCCAGCACCCTCGTGGCAGGGGGTATTCGCGAGCAGTACTTC. Encoded protein: CASTLVAGGIREQYF.

This clone was found a few times. The rearrangement uses TRBV7-4 and TRBJ2-7; 8 bases line up with TRBD1. CDR1 is SGHVT and CDR2 is SQSDAQ in the germline V gene. This CDR3 comprises 12 residues. Germline trimming cut 6 bases from V and 11 bases from J; bases unmatched to any gene: 9. The CDR3 loop is CASSFQGAREYF. CDR3 in DNA: TGTGCCAGCAGTTTTCAGGGGGCGCGGGAGTACTTC.

This clone was detected a few times. The gene calls are TRBV4-1 and TRBJ1-1; a weak D match, TRBD1 (5 bases). Germline lookup yields CDR1 MGHRA and CDR2 YSYEKL. The CDR3 is 14 residues long. Trimming stripped 3 bases from V and 6 bases from J, with 14 bases between. CDR3 amino acids: CASSHPGGIPEAFF. The CDR3 coding sequence is TGCGCCAGCAGCCACCCGGGGGGGATACCTGAAGCTTTCTTT.

This chain connects TRBV6-4 to TRBJ2-2; D unresolved. Trimming took 0 bases from V and 6 from J, leaving 8 bases between them. The CDR3 covers 14 residues. Germline V gene lookup returns CDR1 MRHNA and CDR2 SNTAGT. The chain's CDR3 is CASSDSQQSGELFF. The CDR3 nucleotides are TGTGCCAGCAGTGACTCGCAACAGTCCGGGGAGCTGTTTTTT.

The rearrangement links TRBV25-1 to TRBJ2-2; possible D gene TRBD2, 5 bases. This CDR3 is built from 17 residues. V was clipped by 1 base and J by 1 base, with 13 bases between them. The germline gives CDR1 MGHDK, CDR2 SYGVNS. This chain's CDR3 is CASSEWAVEGNTGELFF. Written as DNA, the CDR3 is TGTGCCAGCAGTGAATGGGCAGTAGAGGGGAACACCGGGGAGCTGTTTTTT.

V gene TRBV2 combines with J gene TRBJ1-6; D remains ambiguous. Trimming removed 3 bases from V and 8 bases from J, with 5 bases in between. CDR1 is SNHLY, CDR2 FYNNEI, per germline. The CDR3 is made up of 12 amino acids. The CDR3 nucleotides are TGTGCCAGCAGTGATTCGTATTCACCCCTCCACTTT. Amino acid sequence: CASSDSYSPLHF.

The V and J genes are TRBV9 and TRBJ2-1; 13 bases agree with TRBD2. The V and J ends lost 3 bases and 7 bases, in that order; junction bases with no gene match: 4. The CDR3 totals 15 residues. Germline CDR1 reads SGDLS; CDR2 reads YYNGEE. CDR3 nucleotides: TGTGCCAGCAGCGGGACTAGCGGGAGTTGGAATGAGCAGTTCTTC. Its protein product is CASSGTSGSWNEQFF.

This clone was picked up one time. This rearrangement joins TRBV19 to TRBJ2-7; 7 nucleotides align to TRBD1. The CDR3 runs to 15 residues. Germline assignment: CDR1 LNHDA and CDR2 SQIVND (reference sequence). J was trimmed by 6 bases and V by 8 bases; bases with no gene match: 16. CDR3 sequence: CASSQGYRGSSEQYF. In DNA, the CDR3 is TGTGCCAGTTCCCAGGGGTACAGGGGTTCTTCCGAGCAGTACTTC.

V usage is TRBV9 and J usage is TRBJ2-5; TRBD2 matches at 12 bases. After removal of 6 bases from V and 5 bases from J, the junction contained 5 bases not matched to a gene. Germline assignment: CDR1 SGDLS and CDR2 YYNGEE. CDR3 length equals 14 residues. The CDR3 sequence is CASNTLAGGETQYF. CDR3 in DNA: TGTGCCAGCAACACCCTAGCGGGAGGGGAGACCCAGTACTTC.

V and J are TRBV7-3 and TRBJ2-3, with a tentative D call TRBD2 (6 bases). In germline, CDR1 is SGHTA, CDR2 FQGTGA. The CDR3 has 12 residues. The V end was cut by 6 bases, the J end by 5 bases, with 9 bases between. CDR3 protein: CASSPGGDTQYF. For the CDR3, the DNA is TGTGCCAGCAGTCCCGGGGGAGATACGCAGTATTTT.

V is TRBV9 and J is TRBJ2-1; 7 positions agree with TRBD2. CDR3 length: 17 residues. Germline CDR1 SGDLS, CDR2 YYNGEE. V lost 3 bases, J lost 0 bases, and 9 bases stayed unmatched. The CDR3 nucleotides are TGTGCCAGCAGCGGGGGGGGTGGTACAAGCTCCTACAATGAGCAGTTCTTC. Protein product: CASSGGGGTSSYNEQFF.

The chain employs TRBV30 and TRBJ2-5; 12 bases match TRBD2. Matching the DNA end better, TRBJ2-7 makes the J call doubtful. Germline values: CDR1 GTSNPN, CDR2 SVGIG (reference sequence). CDR3 size: 15 residues. CDR3 loop: CAWSIRTSGTYEQYF. The CDR3 region has the DNA TGTGCCTGGAGTATACGGACTAGCGGGACCTACGAGCAGTACTTC.

J is TRBJ1-5 and V is TRBV29-1; perhaps TRBD1 as D (6 bases). Germline assignment: CDR1 SQVTM and CDR2 ANQGSEA. The ends were cut back, 0 bases at V and 1 base at J, with 13 bases in the middle. The CDR3 length is 16 residues. The CDR3 protein is CSVEDRGGVSNQPQHF. For the CDR3, the DNA is TGCAGCGTTGAAGATCGTGGGGGCGTAAGCAATCAGCCCCAGCATTTT.

This clone has more than one count but fewer than ten. The chain uses TRBV6-5 and TRBJ1-1; D uncertain. CDR3 length: 15 residues. V lost 7 bases to trimming and J lost 3 bases, with 18 bases between them. From germline, CDR1 is MNHEY and CDR2 SVGAGI. CDR3 DNA: TGTGCCAGCAATCCGCTCGGGAGCGGGGACACTGAAGCTTTCTTT. Translation: CASNPLGSGDTEAFF.

This rearrangement joins TRBV20-1 to TRBJ2-1; weak D call: TRBD2 (5 bases). The CDR3 totals 10 residues. Deletions cut 6 bases from V and 10 bases from J, with 10 bases between. Germline CDR1 DFQATT, CDR2 SNEGSKA (reference sequence). The DNA of the CDR3 is TGCAGTGCGAGACGGGGAGAGCAGTTCTTC. Residues: CSARRGEQFF.

V and J are TRBV28 and TRBJ2-5; 8 bases are a match to TRBD2. TRBJ2-7 matches the DNA end more closely, so the J call is doubtful. Germline values: CDR1 MDHEN, CDR2 SYDVKM. The CDR3 spans 14 residues. CDR3 sequence: CASNPSGPSYEQYF. The CDR3 DNA reads as TGTGCCAGCAACCCTAGCGGGCCCTCCTACGAGCAGTACTTC.

The V and J genes are TRBV19 and TRBJ2-7; 7 bases are a match to TRBD1. CDR1 and CDR2 (germline): LNHDA, SQIVND (reference sequence). With 4 bases clipped from V and 2 bases from J, the junction kept 17 bases outside the gene matches. The CDR3 sequence is 18 residues long. CDR3: CASSTIGEQGLSAYEQYF. CDR3 DNA sequence: TGTGCCAGTAGTACCATCGGCGAACAGGGGCTCTCGGCCTACGAGCAGTACTTC.

This clone was recorded once. An end of the junction differs from the germline gene, which may be a read error. The rearrangement uses TRBV28 and TRBJ2-7; no reliable D call. This CDR3 is built from 13 residues. Germline lookup yields CDR1 MDHEN and CDR2 SYDVKM. The chain's CDR3 is CASGFPLTEEQYF. The CDR3 DNA sequence: TGTGCCAGCGGTTTCCCCTTAACGGAGGAGCAGTACTTC.

This sequence joins TRBV11-3 and TRBJ2-5; D perhaps matches TRBD1 (5 bases). There are 16 residues in the CDR3. The V gene's germline CDR1 is SGHNT and CDR2 YENEEA. V shed 1 base and J shed 5 bases, with 17 bases lying between them. CDR3 in DNA: TGTGCCAGCAGCTTAGGACGAGGCAGGGTTTGGGAGACCCAGTACTTC. It codes for CASSLGRGRVWETQYF.

The genes are TRBV10-2 and TRBJ1-1; tentative D call: TRBD1 (5 bases). This CDR3 region has 14 residues. The V end was cut by 2 bases, the J end by 4 bases, with 11 bases between. Germline CDR1 WSHSY, CDR2 SAAADI. The CDR3 DNA is TGCGCCAGCAGTGAGAGGGGTCAAGGCACTGAAGCTTTCTTT. It yields the protein CASSERGQGTEAFF.

J is TRBJ1-2 and V is TRBV7-2, with 9 bases aligning to TRBD1. The CDR3 runs 16 residues. V was clipped by 1 base and J by 8 bases; unmatched bases: 11. The germline CDR1 and CDR2 sequences are SGHTA and FQGNSA. CDR3 coding DNA: TGTGCCAGCAGCTTAGTTGGGGGGACAGGGTCTCAAGGCTACACCTTC. Translated, it gives CASSLVGGTGSQGYTF.

The DNA of the CDR3 is TGTGCCAGCAGCTTAGCGCAGGGCAATCAGCCCCAGCATTTT. This translates into CASSLAQGNQPQHF. This chain joins TRBV7-2 and TRBJ1-5; D ambiguous. From germline, CDR1 is SGHTA and CDR2 FQGNSA. This CDR3 is built from 14 residues. Between the trimmed V and J ends, which lost 0 bases and 2 bases, there was a span of 5 bases.

V is TRBV5-1 and J is TRBJ2-5, with TRBD1 matching over 10 bases. Judging by the DNA end, TRBJ2-7 fits better; the J call may be wrong. The CDR3 sequence is 14 residues long. Per germline, CDR1 SGHRS and CDR2 YFSETQ. The CDR3: CASSSRDRGGEQYF. Written as DNA, the CDR3 is TGCGCCAGCAGCTCCCGGGACAGGGGCGGCGAGCAGTACTTC.